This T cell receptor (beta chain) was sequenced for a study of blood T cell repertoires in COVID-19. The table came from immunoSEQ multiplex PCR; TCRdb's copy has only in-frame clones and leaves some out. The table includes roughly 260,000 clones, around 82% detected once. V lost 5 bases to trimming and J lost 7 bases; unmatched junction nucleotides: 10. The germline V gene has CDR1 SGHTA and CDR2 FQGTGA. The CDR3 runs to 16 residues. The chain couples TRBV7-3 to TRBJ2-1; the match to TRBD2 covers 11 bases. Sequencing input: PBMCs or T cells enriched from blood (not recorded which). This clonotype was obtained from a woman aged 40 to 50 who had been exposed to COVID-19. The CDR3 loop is CASSLLAGADINEQFF. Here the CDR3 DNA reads TGTGCCAGCAGCCTACTAGCGGGGGCCGACATTAATGAGCAGTTCTTC.